The clone carrying this TCR beta chain came up many times. Antigen: not known. The data were taken from a study of Graves' ophthalmopathy and Graves' hyperthyroidism. Broader study findings: At 65% to 71% sensitivity and roughly 72% specificity, the model predicted progression of the ophthalmopathy.

V lost 2 bases to trimming and J lost 3 bases, with 10 bases between them. The length of the CDR3 is 13 residues. Germline CDR1 DFQATT, CDR2 SNEGSKA (reference sequence). A duration under 3 months, NOSPECS ≥4, CAS ≥3 and moderate-to-severe activity characterized the donors with ophthalmopathy. RNA transcripts provided the template for amplifying TCR beta CDR3 regions. An initial RT-PCR round employing HTBI primers preceded a second-round multiplex PCR. TCRdb re-called the multiplex PCR reads with MiXCR, one entry per CDR3 protein. The sample lists almost 750,000 distinct CDR3 sequences; around 40% were seen once.

The sequencing sample was made of peripheral blood. The clonotype comes from an adult man with Graves' ophthalmopathy. The rearrangement uses TRBV20-1 and TRBJ1-2; no definite D call. CDR3 loop: CSARSTKDYGYTF. The CDR3 bases are TGCAGTGCTAGATCGACCAAGGACTATGGCTACACCTTC.